Presented here are 25 T cell receptor beta chains from one specimen sequenced in a study of PD-1 blockade in mismatch repair-deficient tumors. Antigen specificity for these receptors is unknown. The method was immunoSEQ multiplex PCR; TCRdb's version includes in-frame clones alone and lacks a portion of them. The sample records about 9,800 clones, 86% being singletons. Time point reported: roughly 10-day in vitro stimulation with candidate neoantigen peptide 2. The input for sequencing was cells cultured in vitro, taken from a patient treated with pembrolizumab. The source of these receptors is an adult with mismatch repair-deficient cancer.

The gene calls are TRBV7-9 and TRBJ2-4; D not certain. The CDR3 is made up of 15 amino acids. V was clipped by 3 bases and J by 4 bases, with 13 bases between them. Germline CDR1 is SEHNR and CDR2 is FQNEAQ (reference sequence). The CDR3 DNA reads TGTGCCAGCAGCTTGACACTTGGAACAAAAAACATTCAGTACTTC. It codes for CASSLTLGTKNIQYF.

This sequence joins TRBV20-1 and TRBJ1-2; no firm D call. The CDR3 runs to 11 residues. Germline CDR1 is DFQATT and CDR2 is SNEGSKA (reference sequence). V dropped 7 bases and J dropped 8 bases, with 14 bases sitting between them. CDR3: CSVSGNRGYTF. The CDR3 region has the DNA TGCAGTGTCAGTGGGAACCGGGGCTACACCTTC.

This chain joins TRBV12-5 and TRBJ2-7; TRBD1 is a possible D gene (6 bases). Deletions cut 0 bases from V and 0 bases from J, with 24 bases between. The CDR3 runs to 20 residues. CDR1 and CDR2 (germline): LGHNT, FRNRAP. DNA of the CDR3: TGTGCTAGTGGTTTGGTAGGGCGGCAGGGGTTGCCTCTCGTCTCCTACGAGCAGTACTTC. It yields the protein CASGLVGRQGLPLVSYEQYF.

The rearrangement joins TRBV29-1 to TRBJ2-6; D not certain. V shed 5 bases and J shed 5 bases, with 13 bases lying between them. Germline CDR1 SQVTM, CDR2 ANQGSEA. The CDR3 spans 14 residues. Here the CDR3 DNA reads TGCAGCGTTTCTAGTCCCAGGAGGGCCAACGTCCTGACTTTC. Translation: CSVSSPRRANVLTF.

This chain links TRBV13 with TRBJ1-1; 8 bases fit TRBD1. CDR3 length: 15 residues. With V trimmed by 5 bases and J by 3 bases, 8 bases remained unmatched. The germline V gene encodes CDR1 PRHDT and CDR2 FYEKMQ (reference sequence). CDR3 loop: CASSPRAGGYTEAFF. CDR3 nucleotides: TGTGCCAGCAGCCCGAGGGCAGGGGGCTACACTGAAGCTTTCTTT. The full variable domain, completed using reference TRBV13 and TRBJ1-1, is AAGVIQSPRHLIKEKRETATLKCYPIPRHDTVYWYQQGPGQDPQFLISFYEKMQSDKGSIPDRFSAQQFSDYHSELNMSSLELGDSALYFCASSPRAGGYTEAFFGQGTRLTVV.

The chain has TRBV4-1 and TRBJ2-4, with 13 bases that match TRBD2. The germline V gene has CDR1 MGHRA and CDR2 YSYEKL. The CDR3 sequence is 19 residues long. Trimming cost V 0 bases and J 2 bases; bases outside gene matches: 7. The CDR3 DNA is TGCGCCAGCAGCCAAGATCCGGGACTAGCGGGAATTCCCAAAAACATTCAGTACTTC. This codes for CASSQDPGLAGIPKNIQYF.

This chain connects TRBV19 to TRBJ1-2; D is unresolved. V shed 9 bases and J shed 3 bases, with 11 bases lying between them. Germline CDR1 and CDR2: LNHDA and SQIVND (reference sequence). CDR3 size: 12 residues. CDR3 region: CASAELYYGYTF. CDR3 nucleotides: TGTGCCAGCGCCGAATTGTACTATGGCTACACCTTC.

This sequence joins TRBV19 and TRBJ1-1; tentatively, D is TRBD1 (6 bases). This CDR3 comprises 14 residues. The ends were cut back, 9 bases at V and 5 bases at J, with 19 bases in the middle. The germline gives CDR1 LNHDA, CDR2 SQIVND (reference sequence). The CDR3 spells CASGSHQGWTEAFF. CDR3 bases: TGTGCCAGCGGCTCCCATCAGGGGTGGACTGAAGCTTTCTTT.

The chain links TRBV19 to TRBJ1-1; D is unresolved. This CDR3 has 13 amino acids. V was shortened by 6 bases and J by 3 bases, with 11 bases between the two germline ends. Germline V gene lookup returns CDR1 LNHDA and CDR2 SQIVND (reference sequence). CDR3 protein: CASSQNLDTEAFF. CDR3 bases: TGTGCCAGTAGCCAGAACTTGGACACTGAAGCTTTCTTT.

The V and J genes are TRBV4-1 and TRBJ2-3, with no clear D. In germline, CDR1 is MGHRA, CDR2 YSYEKL. V lost 4 bases to trimming and J lost 5 bases, with 13 bases between them. This CDR3 region has 14 residues. For the CDR3, the DNA is TGCGCCAGCAGCCGGTCGCGGTGGGGAGATACGCAGTATTTT. The encoded protein is CASSRSRWGDTQYF.

This rearrangement joins TRBV6-5 to TRBJ2-1; 11 nucleotides align to TRBD2. V dropped 5 bases and J dropped 4; count of bases not matched to a gene: 1. In germline, CDR1 is MNHEY, CDR2 SVGAGI. This CDR3 is 14 amino acids long. CDR3 nucleotides: TGTGCCAGCAGTCGACTAGCGGGGTACAATGAGCAGTTCTTC. Amino acids: CASSRLAGYNEQFF.

The chain combines TRBV7-9 with TRBJ2-1; 7 nucleotides align to TRBD2. The CDR3 covers 15 residues. Losses at the gene ends were 2 bases for V and 9 bases for J; bases not matched to a gene: 10. Germline V CDR1 and CDR2: SEHNR, FQNEAQ (reference sequence). The CDR3 bases are TGTGCCAGCAGCTTACCTGGGACTACCGTCGGTGAGCAGTTCTTC. Translated: CASSLPGTTVGEQFF. The variable domain in full, with the rest retrieved from reference TRBV7-9 and TRBJ2-1, is DTGVSQNPRHKITKRGQNVTFRCDPISEHNRLYWYRQTLGQGPEFLTYFQNEAQLEKSRLLSDRFSAERPKGSFSTLEIQRTEQGDSAMYLCASSLPGTTVGEQFFGPGTRLTVL.

The rearrangement links TRBV11-2 to TRBJ2-5; no reliable D call. The CDR3 runs 17 residues. Germline loops: CDR1 SGHAT, CDR2 FQNNGV. Trimming stripped 5 bases from V and 1 base from J, with 20 bases between. CDR3 protein: CASSTVESVYPQETQYF. In nucleotides, the CDR3 is TGTGCCAGCAGCACAGTAGAGTCAGTATACCCCCAAGAGACCCAGTACTTC.

V is TRBV7-2 and J is TRBJ1-5; unclear D gene. The V gene lost 1 base and the J gene lost 11 bases, with 9 bases spanning the gap. Germline V CDR1 and CDR2: SGHTA, FQGNSA. The length of the CDR3 is 12 residues. CDR3 residues: CASSLGVSTQHF. The CDR3 DNA reads as TGTGCCAGCAGCTTAGGAGTCTCCACCCAGCATTTT.

The CDR3 reads CAWSSSHRGPTEAFF. CDR3 nucleotide sequence: TGTGCCTGGAGTTCCTCTCACAGGGGGCCCACTGAAGCTTTCTTT. The chain employs TRBV30 and TRBJ1-1; the match to TRBD1 covers 9 bases. The CDR3 length is 15 residues. From germline, CDR1 is GTSNPN and CDR2 SVGIG (reference sequence). Germline trimming cut 2 bases from V and 4 bases from J; bases unmatched to any gene: 8.

The chain uses TRBV7-9 and TRBJ2-1, with TRBD1 as a possible D gene (5 bases). The germline CDR1 and CDR2 sequences are SEHNR and FQNEAQ (reference sequence). V shed 8 bases and J shed 8 bases, with 13 bases lying between them. CDR3 length: 12 residues. CDR3 amino acids: CASARTMDEQFF. CDR3 sequence (DNA): TGTGCCAGCGCGAGGACAATGGATGAGCAGTTCTTC.

This clone was detected only once. The chain joins TRBV5-6 to TRBJ1-3; D not certain. The CDR3 runs to 14 residues. CDR1 is SGHDT, CDR2 YYEEEE, per germline. The V end was cut by 2 bases, the J end by 0 bases, with 6 bases between. CDR3 sequence reads: CASSFASSGNTIYF. In nucleotides, the CDR3 is TGTGCCAGCAGCTTTGCAAGCTCTGGAAACACCATATATTTT.

The rearrangement joins TRBV5-1 to TRBJ1-2; D possibly corresponds to TRBD1 (6 bases). CDR3 length equals 13 residues. Germline CDR1 is SGHRS and CDR2 is YFSETQ. Trimming removed 4 bases from V and 8 bases from J, with 15 bases in between. The CDR3 sequence is CASSVTGFLGYTF. In DNA form, the CDR3 reads TGCGCCAGCAGCGTTACAGGGTTTTTAGGCTACACCTTC.

This rearrangement joins TRBV19 to TRBJ1-1; D not resolved. The CDR3 is made up of 13 amino acids. Germline loops: CDR1 LNHDA, CDR2 SQIVND (reference sequence). Deletions cut 4 bases from V and 1 base from J, with 7 bases between. Written as DNA, the CDR3 is TGTGCCAGTAGTACCACTTCGAACACTGAAGCTTTCTTT. This translates into CASSTTSNTEAFF.

The V and J genes are TRBV6-5 and TRBJ1-2; TRBD1 is a possible D gene (5 bases). Per germline, CDR1 MNHEY and CDR2 SVGAGI. V was cut by 2 bases and J by 3 bases, with 7 bases left in between. The CDR3 is 13 amino acids. The CDR3 loop reads CASSYGGYYGYTF. CDR3 DNA: TGTGCCAGCAGTTACGGGGGGTACTATGGCTACACCTTC.

The gene calls are TRBV19 and TRBJ1-1; D remains unclear. V lost 8 bases, J lost 1 base, and 5 bases lay in between. Germline V lookup: CDR1 LNHDA, CDR2 SQIVND (reference sequence). This CDR3 comprises 11 residues. CDR3 DNA: TGTGCCAGTGCAAAGAACACTGAAGCTTTCTTT. Its protein product is CASAKNTEAFF. The variable domain in full, with the rest retrieved from reference TRBV19 and TRBJ1-1, is DGGITQSPKYLFRKEGQNVTLSCEQNLNHDAMYWYRQDPGQGLRLIYYSQIVNDFQKGDIAEGYSVSREKKESFPLTVTSAQKNPTAFYLCASAKNTEAFFGQGTRLTVV.

This clone turned up a few times. The CDR3 loop is CASSQERPLKRPGTRSTDTQYF. DNA of the CDR3: TGCGCCAGCAGCCAAGAGCGCCCCCTTAAGCGCCCCGGTACCCGATCCACAGATACGCAGTATTTT. The J gene is TRBJ2-3, the V gene TRBV4-1; no clear D. Germline V gives CDR1 MGHRA, CDR2 YSYEKL. This CDR3 has 22 residues. With 0 bases removed from V and 2 bases from J, the gap between germline ends came to 30 bases.

The genes are TRBV28 and TRBJ1-2; D ambiguous. The CDR3 consists of 11 residues. Trimming left V 6 bases short and J 4 bases short, with 6 bases between. In germline, CDR1 is MDHEN, CDR2 SYDVKM. CDR3 loop: CASRPRYGYTF. CDR3 nucleotides: TGTGCCAGCAGACCGCGCTATGGCTACACCTTC.

The rearrangement uses TRBV29-1 and TRBJ2-3, with 11 bases lining up with TRBD2. The length of the CDR3 is 20 residues. Germline values: CDR1 SQVTM, CDR2 ANQGSEA. The V and J ends lost 0 bases and 4 bases, in that order; junction bases with no gene match: 18. The CDR3 is CSVEDQGTSGRRGEADTQYF. Here the CDR3 DNA reads TGCAGCGTTGAAGATCAGGGTACTAGCGGGAGAAGAGGGGAAGCAGATACGCAGTATTTT.

The gene calls are TRBV7-6 and TRBJ2-1, with 8 bases lining up with TRBD2. The ends lost 4 bases at V and 6 bases at J; junction bases unmatched: 8. This CDR3 region has 15 residues. CDR1 is SGHVS, CDR2 FNYEAQ, per germline. CDR3 in amino acids: CASSSKREWSNEQFF. CDR3 nucleotide sequence: TGTGCCAGCAGCTCAAAGCGGGAGTGGTCCAATGAGCAGTTCTTC. Together with reference TRBV7-6 and TRBJ2-1, the CDR3 gives the full variable domain: GAGVSQSPRYKVTKRGQDVALRCDPISGHVSLYWYRQALGQGPEFLTYFNYEAQQDKSGLPNDRFSAERPEGSISTLTIQRTEQRDSAMYRCASSSKREWSNEQFFGPGTRLTVL.